This entry lists 3 T cell receptor beta chains sequenced from one sample in a study of Graves' ophthalmopathy and Graves' hyperthyroidism. Amplified TCR beta CDR3 regions were obtained using RNA transcripts as template. RT-PCR was first run with HTBI primers, then multiplex PCR in a second round. MiXCR, run by TCRdb on the multiplex PCR reads, gives a single entry per CDR3 protein. The sample has 260,000 or so distinct CDR3 sequences; about 47% are singletons. Sample: peripheral blood. Every receptor here comes from an adult man with Graves' ophthalmopathy.

There are a few counts of this clonotype. V usage is TRBV24-1 and J usage is TRBJ2-7; the D gene is possibly TRBD1 (6 bases). CDR3 length equals 13 residues. With 4 bases removed from V and 4 bases from J, the gap between germline ends came to 10 bases. Germline assignment: CDR1 KGHDR and CDR2 SFDVKD. CDR3 bases: TGTGCCACCAGTGAGGGGGCTAAGTACGAGCAGTACTTC. Amino acid sequence: CATSEGAKYEQYF.

This clonotype was observed a handful of times. V gene TRBV20-1 combines with J gene TRBJ1-2; D perhaps matches TRBD1 (5 bases). This CDR3 is built from 14 residues. CDR1 is DFQATT and CDR2 is SNEGSKA in the germline V gene (reference sequence). V gave up 6 bases and J gave up 3 bases, with 17 bases separating them. The CDR3 protein is CSAPGGESDYGYTF. The CDR3 DNA sequence: TGCAGTGCCCCGGGGGGGGAGTCCGACTATGGCTACACCTTC.

For this clonotype: An end of the junction differs from the germline gene, which may be a read error. The genes are TRBV7-2 and TRBJ2-7, with a possible D match to TRBD2 (6 bases). The germline V gene encodes CDR1 SGHTA and CDR2 FQGNSA. The length of the CDR3 is 14 residues. The CDR3 loop reads CASSQTGVTDRGYF. DNA for the CDR3: TGCGCCAGCAGCCAAACGGGGGTGACCGACAGAGGGTACTTC.